A single sample gave rise to the 13 T cell receptor beta chains below, sequenced in a study of T cells in Graves' hyperthyroidism and ophthalmopathy. TCR beta CDR3 regions were amplified from RNA transcripts. The TCR CDR3 was amplified in a first-round RT-PCR using the HTBI primer set. One entry per CDR3 protein results from TCRdb running MiXCR on the multiplex PCR reads. The table lists about 330,000 distinct CDR3 sequences, approximately 13% of them singletons. Sequencing input: blood. These receptors all come from a woman in her thirties or forties with Graves' ophthalmopathy.

This clonotype was picked up many times. The CDR3 region is CASSSTAGTGVSGEQYF. The CDR3 bases are TGTGCCAGCAGCTCCACCGCTGGGACGGGTGTAAGTGGCGAGCAGTACTTC. V usage is TRBV7-8 and J usage is TRBJ2-7, with D possibly being TRBD1 or TRBD2 (5 bases each). The CDR3 covers 17 residues. Trimming removed 4 bases from V and 6 bases from J, with 25 bases in between. The germline gives CDR1 SGHVS, CDR2 FQNEAQ.

This clonotype has a handful of counts. The chain combines TRBV28 with TRBJ1-2, with D uncertain. The V gene's germline CDR1 is MDHEN and CDR2 SYDVKM. With 5 bases removed from V and 5 bases from J, the gap between germline ends came to 21 bases. This CDR3 spans 16 amino acids. The CDR3 is CASSTRQLGTFYGYTF. CDR3 DNA sequence: TGTGCCAGCAGTACCCGACAACTCGGTACTTTTTATGGCTACACCTTC.

This sequence joins TRBV7-8 and TRBJ2-2, with 10 bases that match TRBD2. The germline CDR1 and CDR2 sequences are SGHVS and FQNEAQ. V lost 6 bases to trimming and J lost 0 bases; unmatched junction nucleotides: 4. The CDR3 spans 16 residues. The DNA of the CDR3 is TGTGCCAGCAGGGAGAGCGGGGGGGCGAACACCGGGGAGCTGTTTTTT. Residues: CASRESGGANTGELFF.

With regard to this clonotype: The junction differs from germline at one of its ends, possibly a read error. This chain links TRBV2 with TRBJ2-2, with TRBD2 matching 7 bases. The CDR3 has 15 residues. CDR1 and CDR2 from the germline V gene are SNHLY and FYNNEI. The CDR3 sequence: CASSELTSQPGGLFF. Written as DNA, the CDR3 is TGTGCCAGCAGTGAATTGACTAGCCAACCCGGGGGGCTGTTTTTT. Full variable domain (outside the CDR3, taken from reference TRBV2 and TRBJ2-2): EPEVTQTPSHQVTQMGQEVILRCVPISNHLYFYWYRQILGQKVEFLVSFYNNEISEKSEIFDDQFSVERPDGSNFTLKIRSTKLEDSAMYFCASSELTSQPGGLFFGEGSRLTVL.

This clonotype was detected many times. The chain carries TRBV10-2 and TRBJ2-7; D gene uncertain. This CDR3 is built from 16 residues. Germline assignment: CDR1 WSHSY and CDR2 SAAADI. V lost 6 bases and J 2 bases, leaving 20 bases between the germline ends. CDR3 amino acids: CASSALLEALTYEQYF. The CDR3 DNA sequence: TGCGCCAGCAGCGCCTTACTCGAGGCCCTCACCTACGAGCAGTACTTC.

The chain employs TRBV19 and TRBJ2-3; either TRBD1 or TRBD2 may fit D (5 bases each). Germline CDR1 is LNHDA and CDR2 is SQIVND (reference sequence). This CDR3 has 15 amino acids. V lost 6 bases, J lost 6 bases, and 19 bases lay in between. CDR3 amino acids: CASSRLGTGDDTQYF. The CDR3 nucleotides are TGTGCCAGTAGCCGGCTCGGGACCGGCGACGATACGCAGTATTTT.

The V and J genes are TRBV30 and TRBJ2-5; 7 bases map to TRBD2. The CDR3 length is 14 residues. Germline values: CDR1 GTSNPN, CDR2 SVGIG (reference sequence). V lost 8 bases, J lost 7 bases, and 16 bases stayed unmatched. In DNA, the CDR3 is TGTGCCGGAACCAACCAGCGGGGCCTAGGGACCCAGTACTTC. This translates into CAGTNQRGLGTQYF.

This clonotype was seen repeatedly, ten times or more. This chain joins TRBV28 and TRBJ2-3; unclear D gene. With 10 bases removed from V and 0 bases from J, the gap between germline ends came to 20 bases. The CDR3 extends over 16 amino acids. Germline CDR1 is MDHEN and CDR2 is SYDVKM. This chain's CDR3 is CATRRASLGSTDTQYF. The CDR3 DNA sequence: TGTGCCACCAGACGAGCCTCCCTGGGGAGCACAGATACGCAGTATTTT.

This clonotype was detected only a few times. The genes are TRBV20-1 and TRBJ1-2; tentative D call: TRBD1 (6 bases). Trimming pared 3 bases from V and 8 bases from J, leaving 13 bases between. The CDR3 loop spans 12 amino acids. The germline CDR1 and CDR2 sequences are DFQATT and SNEGSKA (reference sequence). In nucleotides, the CDR3 is TGCAGTGCTAGGAGGGGGGTGGGAGGCTACACCTTC. Translated: CSARRGVGGYTF.

The chain recombines TRBV20-1 with TRBJ1-1; a possible D gene is TRBD1 (5 bases). From germline, CDR1 is DFQATT and CDR2 SNEGSKA (reference sequence). This CDR3 is 16 amino acids long. V lost 0 bases to trimming and J lost 3 bases, with 17 bases between them. The CDR3, as DNA: TGCAGTGCTAGAGATTGGAAGTCGGGGGTGTACACTGAAGCTTTCTTT. Its translation is CSARDWKSGVYTEAFF.

The chain employs TRBV7-9 and TRBJ2-1; 9 bases are shared with TRBD2. V shed 4 bases, J shed 6 bases, and the junction held 10 bases outside the gene matches. The germline V gene has CDR1 SEHNR and CDR2 FQNEAQ (reference sequence). The CDR3 is 16 amino acids. CDR3 in amino acids: CASSSVGLAGGNEQFF. Written as DNA, the CDR3 is TGTGCCAGCAGCTCGGTGGGACTAGCAGGGGGCAATGAGCAGTTCTTC.

This clonotype showed up many times. The V gene is TRBV7-9, the J gene TRBJ1-6; weak D call: TRBD1 (6 bases). The CDR3 is made up of 15 amino acids. Germline CDR1 is SEHNR and CDR2 is FQNEAQ (reference sequence). The V end was cut by 2 bases, the J end by 6 bases, with 11 bases between. CDR3 sequence (DNA): TGTGCCAGCAGCTTACCTGACAGGTCTAATTCACCCCTCCACTTT. Translation gives CASSLPDRSNSPLHF.

In its sample, this clonotype was seen many times. CDR3 sequence: CASAGTEDLEQFF. The CDR3 bases are TGTGCCAGCGCCGGGACAGAAGATCTTGAGCAGTTCTTC. The chain joins TRBV13 to TRBJ2-1; 7 nucleotides align to TRBD1. CDR3 size: 13 residues. CDR1 and CDR2 (germline): PRHDT, FYEKMQ (reference sequence). V dropped 8 bases and J dropped 9; count of bases not matched to a gene: 10.